The 10 T cell receptor beta chains given below trace back to one sample, sequenced in a study of blood T cell repertoires in COVID-19. Clones were sequenced by immunoSEQ multiplex PCR, and TCRdb holds only the in-frame ones, with some missing. The repertoire holds about 130,000 clones, with 70% to 85% as singletons. What was sequenced was peripheral blood. The receptors shown here come from a woman older than 75 with acute or convalescent COVID-19.

This clone has more than one count but fewer than ten. The rearrangement joins TRBV7-9 to TRBJ2-2; the D gene is possibly TRBD1 (5 bases). CDR1 SEHNR and CDR2 FQNEAQ come from the germline V gene (reference sequence). V was clipped by 4 bases and J by 1 base, with 13 bases between them. The CDR3 totals 16 residues. CDR3 in DNA: TGTGCCAGCAGCTCACAGGCAAGACGGAACACCGGGGAGCTGTTTTTT. This codes for CASSSQARRNTGELFF.

The chain carries TRBV10-3 and TRBJ1-1; 8 bases agree with TRBD1. Trimming removed 6 bases from V and 6 bases from J; junction bases left unmatched: 6. The CDR3 spans 13 residues. CDR1 and CDR2 from the germline V gene are ENHRY and SYGVKD. The CDR3, as DNA: TGTGCCATCAGCCGGACAGGGACGTCTGAAGCTTTCTTT. The encoded protein is CAISRTGTSEAFF.

The rearrangement uses TRBV5-1 and TRBJ1-2; tentative D call: TRBD1 (6 bases). This CDR3 has 15 amino acids. V dropped 4 bases and J dropped 8 bases, with 21 bases sitting between them. Germline V gene sequence: CDR1 SGHRS, CDR2 YFSETQ. CDR3 protein: CASSHYSGTPGGYTF. CDR3 nucleotide sequence: TGCGCCAGCAGCCACTATTCCGGGACACCTGGAGGCTACACCTTC.

This clone was recorded only once. The V call is TRBV21-1, the J call TRBJ1-1. TRBV21-1 is a pseudogene locus. The CDR3 loop spans 17 amino acids. The DNA for the CDR3 is TGTGCCAGCAGCAAAGACCGGGAAAGGTGGTCGGGCACTGAAGCTTTCTTT. Its protein product is CASSKDRERWSGTEAFF.

The chain combines TRBV28 with TRBJ1-3; 8 bases agree with TRBD1. The CDR3 contains 14 residues. Germline V gives CDR1 MDHEN, CDR2 SYDVKM. Germline trimming cut 7 bases from V and 0 bases from J; bases unmatched to any gene: 2. Here the CDR3 reads CASTQGGSGNTIYF. The CDR3 coding sequence is TGTGCCAGCACACAGGGGGGCTCTGGAAACACCATATATTTT.

The chain recombines TRBV7-8 with TRBJ1-2; tentative D call: TRBD1 (5 bases). V was pared by 5 bases and J by 4 bases, with 17 bases between. The CDR3 runs 15 residues. Germline V lookup: CDR1 SGHVS, CDR2 FQNEAQ. CDR3 nucleotide sequence: TGTGCCAGCAGCCTGGCGGGGGGGGGAGTCTATGGCTACACCTTC. Translated, it gives CASSLAGGGVYGYTF. Complete variable domain (other parts from reference TRBV7-8 and TRBJ1-2): GAGVSQSPRYKVAKRGQDVALRCDPISGHVSLFWYQQALGQGPEFLTYFQNEAQLDKSGLPSDRFFAERPEGSVSTLKIQRTQQEDSAVYLCASSLAGGGVYGYTFGSGTRLTVV.

CDR3 residues: CASSPGQVRTDTQYF. The DNA for the CDR3 is TGTGCCAGCAGCCCAGGACAGGTTCGCACAGATACGCAGTATTTT. The chain combines TRBV7-2 with TRBJ2-3; 7 bases are shared with TRBD1. CDR3 length: 15 amino acids. The V segment lost 5 bases and the J segment 1 base; nucleotides outside the gene matches: 6. Germline values: CDR1 SGHTA, CDR2 FQGNSA.

This clone was observed once. The chain carries TRBV28 and TRBJ1-2, with 7 bases fitting TRBD1. Germline V gene sequence: CDR1 MDHEN, CDR2 SYDVKM. This CDR3 has 13 amino acids. Trimming took 3 bases from V and 8 from J; bases not matched to a gene: 6. For the CDR3, the DNA is TGTGCCAGCAGTTTCCGACAGGGTGGCGGCTACACCTTC. Protein: CASSFRQGGGYTF.

The chain is built from TRBV5-1 and TRBJ2-7; 7 bases fit TRBD1. This CDR3 comprises 16 residues. V trimming: 4 bases; J trimming: 3 bases; junction bases outside the gene matches: 13. CDR1 and CDR2 (germline): SGHRS, YFSETQ. The DNA of the CDR3 is TGCGCCAGCAGCATCTCGACAGGGTTTTACGGCTACGAGCAGTACTTC. It specifies CASSISTGFYGYEQYF.

V is TRBV5-4 and J is TRBJ1-1; the D gene is possibly TRBD1 (5 bases). V was cut by 4 bases and J by 0 bases, with 10 bases left in between. Germline CDR1 is SGHNT and CDR2 is YYREEE (reference sequence). The CDR3 sequence is 14 residues long. CDR3 DNA sequence: TGTGCCAGCAGCCCGAGGACACTGAACACTGAAGCTTTCTTT. Protein: CASSPRTLNTEAFF.